This record concerns one T cell receptor beta chain sequence. These data originate in a study of shared clonotypes between healthy human individuals. Repertoires were generated with immunoSEQ multiplex PCR, while TCRdb's copy carries only in-frame clones and drops some. The sample carries 2 million to 2.5 million clones, roughly 93% recorded once. All participating donors were Caucasian adults from Nashville, Tennessee. The sample was naive CD4+ T cells from PBMCs. Subset reported: CD45RA+ positively selected. This receptor was identified in a man younger than 30 in good health. Some clones in this sample may be carry-over from other donors' samples.

Here the CDR3 DNA reads TGTGCCAGCAGTGCACCGGGACCCAACGAGCAGTACTTC. It specifies CASSAPGPNEQYF. The V gene is TRBV28, the J gene TRBJ2-7; possibly TRBD1 or TRBD2 for D (5 bases each). The V end lost 5 bases, the J end lost 5 bases, and 13 bases lay between the germline ends. Looked up from germline, CDR1 is MDHEN and CDR2 is SYDVKM. The CDR3 extends over 13 amino acids.